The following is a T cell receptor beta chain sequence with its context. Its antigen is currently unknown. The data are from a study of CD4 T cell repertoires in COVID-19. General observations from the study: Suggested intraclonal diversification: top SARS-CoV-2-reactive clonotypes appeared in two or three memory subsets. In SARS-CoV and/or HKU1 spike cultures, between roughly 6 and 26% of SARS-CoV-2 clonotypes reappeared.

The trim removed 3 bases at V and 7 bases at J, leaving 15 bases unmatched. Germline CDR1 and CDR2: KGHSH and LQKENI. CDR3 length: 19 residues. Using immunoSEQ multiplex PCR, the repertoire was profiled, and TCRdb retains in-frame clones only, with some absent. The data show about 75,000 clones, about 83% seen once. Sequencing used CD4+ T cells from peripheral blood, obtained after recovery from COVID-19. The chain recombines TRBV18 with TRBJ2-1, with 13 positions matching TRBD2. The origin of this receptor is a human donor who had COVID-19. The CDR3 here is CASSPGLAGLGGVGNEQFF. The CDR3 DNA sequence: TGTGCCAGCTCACCGGGACTAGCGGGACTAGGAGGGGTTGGGAATGAGCAGTTCTTC.